This is a list of T cell receptor beta chains from one sample in a study of neurological immune-mediated disorders. TCRdb re-called the 5' RACE reads with MiXCR, one entry per CDR3 protein. Among around 20,000 distinct CDR3 sequences listed, approximately 13% were seen once. Input material: PBMCs. All receptors come from a woman aged 55-69 years with HTLV-1-associated myelopathy (HAM/TSP). CDR3s include the opening cysteine and the closing phenylalanine or tryptophan. The order of the fields is J gene, V gene, CDR3 protein.

TRBJ2-3 TRBV20-1 CSARYIAKGDTQYF
TRBJ2-1 TRBV5-1 CASSPGLAGARSYNEQFF
TRBJ2-7 TRBV20-1 CSAMSGNGKTYEQYF
TRBJ2-1 TRBV5-1 CASSLGAVNEQFF
TRBJ1-2 TRBV9 CASSIAPGGDYGYTF
TRBJ2-7 TRBV3-1 CASSPRGTSGSSRYSYEQYF
TRBJ1-2 TRBV24-1 CATSDYRNRCTF
TRBJ1-4 TRBV27 CASSFAGGGSEKLFF
TRBJ2-5 TRBV29-1 CSVGGRGILQETQYF
TRBJ2-7 TRBV12-3/TRBV12-4 CASRLGTGFFYEQYF